Presented here are 13 T cell receptor beta chains from one specimen sequenced in a study of early T cells in non-severe SARS-CoV-2 infection. Each CDR3 protein is one row after TCRdb ran MiXCR on the 5' RACE reads. This table has around 63,000 distinct CDR3 sequences, more than 8.5% appearing once. The sample consisted of whole blood, taken at baseline. All receptors come from an adult who was a healthcare worker with PCR-confirmed SARS-CoV-2 infection or an uninfected control (not recorded which).

V is TRBV28 and J is TRBJ2-7, with D maybe TRBD1 (6 bases). The length of the CDR3 is 13 residues. CDR1 is MDHEN and CDR2 is SYDVKM in the germline V gene. V shed 5 bases and J shed 6 bases, with 14 bases lying between them. This CDR3 is CASSNTGLSEQYF. CDR3 DNA: TGTGCCAGCAGTAACACAGGGTTGAGCGAGCAGTACTTC.

V is TRBV5-5 and J is TRBJ2-1; the D gene is possibly TRBD2 (6 bases). The CDR3 contains 14 residues. From germline, CDR1 is SGHKS and CDR2 YYEKEE (reference sequence). Trimming took off 3 bases at V and 7 bases at J, with 14 bases between the two ends. The CDR3 DNA sequence: TGTGCCAGCAGCTGGGCGACGACTAGTAATGAGCAGTTCTTC. This codes for CASSWATTSNEQFF.

CDR3 sequence (DNA): TGTGCCAGCAGCAAAGGCAGTCCAGGCCGCTCTGGAAACACCATATATTTT. Encoded protein: CASSKGSPGRSGNTIYF. The chain uses TRBV21-1 and TRBJ1-3. TRBV21-1 is termed a pseudogene. This CDR3 has 17 amino acids.

This clonotype appeared a single time. This chain joins TRBV20-1 and TRBJ2-1, with 7 bases matching TRBD1. Germline-derived CDR1 and CDR2 are DFQATT and SNEGSKA (reference sequence). The CDR3 totals 12 residues. The V and J ends lost 5 bases and 8 bases, in that order; junction bases with no gene match: 6. The CDR3 here is CSAVRQGYEQFF. The CDR3 DNA is TGCAGTGCTGTCCGACAGGGATATGAGCAGTTCTTC.

This clonotype has just a few counts. The rearrangement links TRBV10-3 to TRBJ2-1; the D call may be TRBD1 or TRBD2 (7 bases each). V lost 6 bases, J lost 8 bases, and 20 bases lay in between. Germline loops: CDR1 ENHRY, CDR2 SYGVKD. The CDR3 extends over 15 amino acids. Written as DNA, the CDR3 is TGTGCCATCAGGAGCGGGACAGCTAGCGTCGATGAGCAGTTCTTC. Its protein is CAIRSGTASVDEQFF.

This clonotype appeared a few times. The chain combines TRBV6-6 with TRBJ2-7; 7 bases fit TRBD1. The ends lost 6 bases at V and 7 bases at J; junction bases unmatched: 6. CDR1 and CDR2 (germline): MNHNY, SVGAGI (reference sequence). CDR3 length: 12 amino acids. The CDR3 DNA follows: TGTGCCAGCAGCGACACAGGGGAAGAGCAGTACTTC. Its protein is CASSDTGEEQYF.

The sample holds a few counts of this clonotype. V is TRBV5-1 and J is TRBJ2-3; D remains unclear. Looked up from germline, CDR1 is SGHRS and CDR2 is YFSETQ. This CDR3 is 12 amino acids long. V lost 5 bases, J lost 5 bases, and 9 bases lay in between. This CDR3 is CASREQEDTQYF. The CDR3 DNA follows: TGCGCCAGCAGGGAGCAGGAAGATACGCAGTATTTT.

Many counts were recorded for this clonotype. This rearrangement joins TRBV5-6 to TRBJ1-1; D uncertain. V was pared by 0 bases and J by 4 bases, with 4 bases between. The germline CDR1 and CDR2 sequences are SGHDT and YYEEEE. The CDR3 is 12 amino acids. For the CDR3, the DNA is TGTGCCAGCAGCTTGGTGGGCACTGAAGCTTTCTTT. It translates to CASSLVGTEAFF. Full variable domain (outside the CDR3, taken from reference TRBV5-6 and TRBJ1-1): DAGVTQSPTHLIKTRGQQVTLRCSPKSGHDTVSWYQQALGQGPQFIFQYYEEEERQRGNFPDRFSGHQFPNYSSELNVNALLLGDSALYLCASSLVGTEAFFGQGTRLTVV.

This clonotype was seen only a few times. The CDR3 nucleotides are TGTGCCAGCAGTCTACCCGGGGTAGCGGGCCTGGGCAATGAGCAGTTCTTC. Translated: CASSLPGVAGLGNEQFF. The chain links TRBV28 to TRBJ2-1; TRBD2 agrees at 7 bases. The CDR3 sequence is 17 residues long. V was pared by 5 bases and J by 6 bases, with 16 bases of the junction left unmatched. Germline CDR1 reads MDHEN; CDR2 reads SYDVKM.

The chain has TRBV4-1 and TRBJ2-1; 8 bases match TRBD2. V was pared by 2 bases and J by 5 bases, with 14 bases of the junction left unmatched. CDR1 and CDR2 from the germline V gene are MGHRA and YSYEKL. CDR3 length: 18 residues. The CDR3 DNA follows: TGCGCCAGCAGCCAACGCCCTTTTAGAGCGGGGGCGAACAATGAGCAGTTCTTC. Protein: CASSQRPFRAGANNEQFF.

This chain links TRBV7-6 with TRBJ2-3; maybe TRBD1 (5 bases). From germline, CDR1 is SGHVS and CDR2 FNYEAQ. V was trimmed by 3 bases and J by 1 base, leaving 14 bases between them. This CDR3 has 16 amino acids. The CDR3 nucleotides read TGTGCCAGCAGCTTGGATAGGGGAATCGGCACAGATACGCAGTATTTT. This encodes CASSLDRGIGTDTQYF.

The genes are TRBV7-8 and TRBJ1-1, with no clear D. The germline gives CDR1 SGHVS, CDR2 FQNEAQ. V dropped 1 base and J dropped 1 base, with 7 bases sitting between them. This CDR3 has 14 amino acids. CDR3 loop: CASSLGWANTEAFF. The CDR3 DNA sequence: TGTGCCAGCAGCTTAGGGTGGGCGAACACTGAAGCTTTCTTT.

This clonotype was observed at least ten times. This rearrangement joins TRBV7-9 to TRBJ2-7; D may be TRBD1 (9 bases). The germline V gene encodes CDR1 SEHNR and CDR2 FQNEAQ (reference sequence). V was pared by 4 bases and J by 5 bases, with 24 bases between. The CDR3 sequence is 17 residues long. This CDR3 reads CASSYSFSGTGNNEQYF. CDR3 coding DNA: TGTGCCAGCAGCTATTCATTTAGCGGGACAGGGAATAACGAGCAGTACTTC. Together with reference TRBV7-9 and TRBJ2-7, the CDR3 gives the full variable domain: DTGVSQNPRHKITKRGQNVTFRCDPISEHNRLYWYRQTLGQGPEFLTYFQNEAQLEKSRLLSDRFSAERPKGSFSTLEIQRTEQGDSAMYLCASSYSFSGTGNNEQYFGPGTRLTVT.